Given below is one TCR beta chain in context. The antigen remains undetermined. Time point of the sample: week 11, during vaccination. Doses of 300 ug of mutant IDH1 20-mer peptide were given with topical imiquimod. This sample is drawn from a study of a mutant IDH1 vaccine in newly diagnosed glioma. J gave up 0 bases and V 1 base, and 5 bases lay outside the gene matches. This CDR3 has 16 residues. Germline V gene data show CDR1 as SGHRS and CDR2 as YFSETQ. Clones were read by immunoSEQ multiplex PCR, and TCRdb kept only the in-frame ones, dropping some. The sample yields 50,000 to 65,000 clones, around 84% seen once.

The receptor was isolated from a woman aged 50 to 60 with glioma. The material sequenced was PBMCs, taken from a glioma patient whose treatment included an IDH1 peptide vaccine. The V and J genes are TRBV5-1 and TRBJ2-3; TRBD2 aligns across 7 bases. CDR3 sequence reads: CASSLPSGTSTDTQYF. Written as DNA, the CDR3 is TGCGCCAGCAGCTTGCCTAGCGGAACTAGCACAGATACGCAGTATTTT.